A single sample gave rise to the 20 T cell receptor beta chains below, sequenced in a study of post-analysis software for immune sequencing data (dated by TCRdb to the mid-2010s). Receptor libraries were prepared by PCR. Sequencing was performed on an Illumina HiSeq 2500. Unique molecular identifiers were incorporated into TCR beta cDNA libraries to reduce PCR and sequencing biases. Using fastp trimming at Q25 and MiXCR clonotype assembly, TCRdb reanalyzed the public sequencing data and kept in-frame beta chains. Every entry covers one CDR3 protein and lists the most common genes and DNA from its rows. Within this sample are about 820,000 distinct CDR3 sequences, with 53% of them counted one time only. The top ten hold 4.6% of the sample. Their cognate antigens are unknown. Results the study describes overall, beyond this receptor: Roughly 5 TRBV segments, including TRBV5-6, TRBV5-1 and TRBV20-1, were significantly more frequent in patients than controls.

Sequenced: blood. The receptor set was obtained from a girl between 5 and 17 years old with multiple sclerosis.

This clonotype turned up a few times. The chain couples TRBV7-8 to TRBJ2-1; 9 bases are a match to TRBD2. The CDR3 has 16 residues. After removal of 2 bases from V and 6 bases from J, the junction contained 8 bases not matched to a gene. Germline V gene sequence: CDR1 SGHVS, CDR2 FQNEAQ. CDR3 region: CASSLLGSGGPNEQFF. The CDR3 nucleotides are TGTGCCAGCAGCTTATTAGGTAGCGGGGGCCCCAATGAGCAGTTCTTC.

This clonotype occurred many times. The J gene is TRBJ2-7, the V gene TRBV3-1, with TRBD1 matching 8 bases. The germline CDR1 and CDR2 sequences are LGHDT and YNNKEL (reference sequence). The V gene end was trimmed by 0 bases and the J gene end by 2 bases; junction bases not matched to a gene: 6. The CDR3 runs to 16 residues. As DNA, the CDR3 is TGTGCCAGCAGCCAAGAGGGAGACAGGGGCCCCTACGAGCAGTACTTC. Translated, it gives CASSQEGDRGPYEQYF.

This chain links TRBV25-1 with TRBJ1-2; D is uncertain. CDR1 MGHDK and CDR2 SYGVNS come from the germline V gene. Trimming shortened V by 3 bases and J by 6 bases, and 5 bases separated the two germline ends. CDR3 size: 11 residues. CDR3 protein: CASSDIDGYTF. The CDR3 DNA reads TGTGCCAGCAGTGACATCGATGGCTACACCTTC.

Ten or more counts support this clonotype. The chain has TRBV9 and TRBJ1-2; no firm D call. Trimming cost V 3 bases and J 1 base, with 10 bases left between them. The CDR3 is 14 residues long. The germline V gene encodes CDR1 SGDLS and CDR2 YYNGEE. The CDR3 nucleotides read TGTGCCAGCAGCGGTAGCCGGGATAACTATGGCTACACCTTC. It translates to CASSGSRDNYGYTF.

CDR3 bases: TGTGCCAGCAATCTGGCTACACATAGCAATCAGCCCCAGCATTTT. This encodes CASNLATHSNQPQHF. The chain combines TRBV6-1 with TRBJ1-5; D is undetermined. The germline CDR1 and CDR2 sequences are MNHNS and SASEGT. V lost 7 bases and J lost 0, with 13 bases in between. The CDR3 runs 15 residues.

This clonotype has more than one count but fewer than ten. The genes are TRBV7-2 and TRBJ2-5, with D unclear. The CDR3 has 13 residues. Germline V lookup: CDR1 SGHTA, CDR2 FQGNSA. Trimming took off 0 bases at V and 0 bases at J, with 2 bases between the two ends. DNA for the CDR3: TGTGCCAGCAGCTTAGCGCACCAAGAGACCCAGTACTTC. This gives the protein CASSLAHQETQYF.

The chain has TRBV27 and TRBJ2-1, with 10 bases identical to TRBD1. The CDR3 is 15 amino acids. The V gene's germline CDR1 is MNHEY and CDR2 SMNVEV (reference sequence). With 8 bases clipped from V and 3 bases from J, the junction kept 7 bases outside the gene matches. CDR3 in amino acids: CASLRTGGIYNEQFF. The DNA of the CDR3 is TGTGCCAGCTTGAGGACAGGGGGGATCTACAATGAGCAGTTCTTC.

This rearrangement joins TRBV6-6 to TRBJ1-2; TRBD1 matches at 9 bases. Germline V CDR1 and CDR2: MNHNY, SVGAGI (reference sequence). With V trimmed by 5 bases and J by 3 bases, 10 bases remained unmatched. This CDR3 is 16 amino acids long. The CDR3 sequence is CASSPQDRGADYGYTF. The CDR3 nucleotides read TGTGCCAGCAGTCCCCAGGACAGGGGAGCGGACTATGGCTACACCTTC.

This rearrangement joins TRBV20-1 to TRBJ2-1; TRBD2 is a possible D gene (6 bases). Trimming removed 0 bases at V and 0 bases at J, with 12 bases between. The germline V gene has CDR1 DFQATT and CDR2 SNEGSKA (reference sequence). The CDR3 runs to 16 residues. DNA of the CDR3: TGCAGTGCTAGAGAAAGGGCGGGGAGCTCCTACAATGAGCAGTTCTTC. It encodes CSARERAGSSYNEQFF.

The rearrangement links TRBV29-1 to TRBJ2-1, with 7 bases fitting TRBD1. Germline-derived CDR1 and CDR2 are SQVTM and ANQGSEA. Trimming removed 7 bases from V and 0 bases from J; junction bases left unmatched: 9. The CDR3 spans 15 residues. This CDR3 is CSAGQPLSSYNEQFF. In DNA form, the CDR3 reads TGCAGCGCGGGACAGCCCCTAAGCTCCTACAATGAGCAGTTCTTC.

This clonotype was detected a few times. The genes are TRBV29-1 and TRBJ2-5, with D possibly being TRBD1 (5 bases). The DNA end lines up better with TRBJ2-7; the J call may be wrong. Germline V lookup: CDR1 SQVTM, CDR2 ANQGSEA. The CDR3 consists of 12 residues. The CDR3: CSVAARRAEQYF. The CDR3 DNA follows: TGCAGCGTTGCGGCCCGCAGGGCCGAGCAGTACTTC.

The CDR3 region is CASSPSQGSSYGYTF. CDR3 DNA: TGCGCCAGCAGCCCCTCCCAGGGATCGAGCTATGGCTACACCTTC. The V and J genes are TRBV4-1 and TRBJ1-2; D possibly corresponds to TRBD1 (5 bases). The V end lost 4 bases, the J end lost 4 bases, and 16 bases lay between the germline ends. Germline values: CDR1 MGHRA, CDR2 YSYEKL. CDR3 size: 15 residues.

The CDR3 DNA is TGCAGTGCTAGCGGGGCGGGGGGGCGAAGCTCCTACAATGAGCAGTTCTTC. Amino acids: CSASGAGGRSSYNEQFF. The chain couples TRBV20-1 to TRBJ2-1, with 9 positions matching TRBD2. The CDR3 totals 17 residues. CDR1 and CDR2 from the germline V gene are DFQATT and SNEGSKA (reference sequence). With 3 bases clipped from V and 0 bases from J, the junction kept 9 bases outside the gene matches.

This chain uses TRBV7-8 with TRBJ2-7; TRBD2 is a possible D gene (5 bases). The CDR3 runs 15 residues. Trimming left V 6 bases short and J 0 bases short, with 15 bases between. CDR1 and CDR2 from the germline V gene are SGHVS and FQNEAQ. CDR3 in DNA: TGTGCCAGCAGTTTCCGCGGGCCTAGCTCCTACGAGCAGTACTTC. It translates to CASSFRGPSSYEQYF.

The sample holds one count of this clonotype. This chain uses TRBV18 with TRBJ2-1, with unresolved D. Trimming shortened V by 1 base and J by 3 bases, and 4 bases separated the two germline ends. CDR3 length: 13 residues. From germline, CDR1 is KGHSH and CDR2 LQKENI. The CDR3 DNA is TGTGCCAGCTCACCACTGGACTACAATGAGCAGTTCTTC. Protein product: CASSPLDYNEQFF.

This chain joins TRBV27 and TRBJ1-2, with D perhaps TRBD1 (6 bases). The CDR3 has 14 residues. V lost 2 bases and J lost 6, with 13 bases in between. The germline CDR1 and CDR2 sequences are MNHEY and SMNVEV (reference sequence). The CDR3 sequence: CASSLRGGPHGYTF. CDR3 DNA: TGTGCCAGCAGTTTAAGGGGGGGGCCCCATGGCTACACCTTC.

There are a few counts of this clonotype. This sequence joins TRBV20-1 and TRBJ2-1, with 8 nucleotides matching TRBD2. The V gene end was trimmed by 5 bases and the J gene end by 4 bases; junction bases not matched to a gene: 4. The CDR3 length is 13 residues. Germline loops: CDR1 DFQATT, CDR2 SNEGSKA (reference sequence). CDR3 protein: CSAAGLEYNEQFF. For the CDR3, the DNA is TGCAGTGCTGCGGGACTAGAATACAATGAGCAGTTCTTC.

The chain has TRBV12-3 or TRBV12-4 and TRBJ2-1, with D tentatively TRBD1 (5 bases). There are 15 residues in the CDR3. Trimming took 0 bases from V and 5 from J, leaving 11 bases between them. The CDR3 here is CASSLAGRVNNEQFF. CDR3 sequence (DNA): TGTGCCAGCAGTTTAGCGGGCAGGGTCAACAATGAGCAGTTCTTC.

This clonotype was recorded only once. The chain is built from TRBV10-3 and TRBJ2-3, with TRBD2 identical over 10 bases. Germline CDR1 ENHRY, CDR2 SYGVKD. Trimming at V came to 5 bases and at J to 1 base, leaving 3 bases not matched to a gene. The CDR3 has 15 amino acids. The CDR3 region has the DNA TGTGCCATCAGTTGGACTAGCGGCCGCACAGATACGCAGTATTTT. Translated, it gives CAISWTSGRTDTQYF.

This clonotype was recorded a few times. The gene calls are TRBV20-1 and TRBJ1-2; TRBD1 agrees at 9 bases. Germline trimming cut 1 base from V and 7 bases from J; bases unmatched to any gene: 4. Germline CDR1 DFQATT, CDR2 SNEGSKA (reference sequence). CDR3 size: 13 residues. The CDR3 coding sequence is TGCAGTGCTAGAGTACGACAGGGGGGTGGCTACACCTTC. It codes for CSARVRQGGGYTF.